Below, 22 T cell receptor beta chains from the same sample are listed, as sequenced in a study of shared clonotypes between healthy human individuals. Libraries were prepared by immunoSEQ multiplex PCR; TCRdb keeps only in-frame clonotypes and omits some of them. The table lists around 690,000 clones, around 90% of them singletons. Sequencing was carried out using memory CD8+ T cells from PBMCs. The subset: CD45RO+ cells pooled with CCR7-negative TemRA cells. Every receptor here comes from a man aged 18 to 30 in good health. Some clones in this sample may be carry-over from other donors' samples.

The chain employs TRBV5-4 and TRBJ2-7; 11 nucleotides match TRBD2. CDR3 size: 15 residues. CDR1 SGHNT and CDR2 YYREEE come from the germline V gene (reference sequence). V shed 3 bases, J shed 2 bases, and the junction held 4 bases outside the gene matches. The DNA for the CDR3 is TGTGCCAGCAGCTGGGGACTAGCGGATACCTACGAGCAGTACTTC. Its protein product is CASSWGLADTYEQYF.

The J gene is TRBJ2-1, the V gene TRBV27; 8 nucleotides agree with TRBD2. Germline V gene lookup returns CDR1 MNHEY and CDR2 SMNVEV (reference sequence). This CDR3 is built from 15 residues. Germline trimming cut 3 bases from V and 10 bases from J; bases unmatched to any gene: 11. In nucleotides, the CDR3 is TGTGCCAGCAGTTTTAGCGGGGCCCCCAATCCGGAGCAGTTCTTC. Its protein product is CASSFSGAPNPEQFF.

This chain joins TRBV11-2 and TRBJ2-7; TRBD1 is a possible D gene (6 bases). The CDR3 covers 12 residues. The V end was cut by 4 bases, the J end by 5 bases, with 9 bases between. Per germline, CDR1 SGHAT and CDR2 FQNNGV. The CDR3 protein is CASSYGQHEQYF. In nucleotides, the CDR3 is TGTGCCAGCAGCTACGGACAGCACGAGCAGTACTTC.

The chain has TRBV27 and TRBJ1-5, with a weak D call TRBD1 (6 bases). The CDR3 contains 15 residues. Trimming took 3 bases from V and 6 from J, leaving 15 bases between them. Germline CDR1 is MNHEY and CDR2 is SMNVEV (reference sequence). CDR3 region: CASSFSQGSSQPQHF. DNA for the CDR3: TGTGCCAGCAGTTTTTCACAGGGATCAAGTCAGCCCCAGCATTTT.

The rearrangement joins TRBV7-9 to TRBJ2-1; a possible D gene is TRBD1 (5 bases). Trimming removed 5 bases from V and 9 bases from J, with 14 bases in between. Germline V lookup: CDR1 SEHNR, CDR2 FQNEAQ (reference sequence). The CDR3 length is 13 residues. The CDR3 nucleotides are TGTGCCAGCAGCCCCCCCAACAGGCCTGAGCAGTTCTTC. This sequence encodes CASSPPNRPEQFF.

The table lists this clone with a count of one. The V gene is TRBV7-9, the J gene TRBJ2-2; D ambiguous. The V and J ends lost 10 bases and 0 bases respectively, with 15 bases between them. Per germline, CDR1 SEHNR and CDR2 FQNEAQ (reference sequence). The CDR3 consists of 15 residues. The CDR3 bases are TGTGCCACTATGACACGGGCCGCGAACACCGGGGAGCTGTTTTTT. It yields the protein CATMTRAANTGELFF.

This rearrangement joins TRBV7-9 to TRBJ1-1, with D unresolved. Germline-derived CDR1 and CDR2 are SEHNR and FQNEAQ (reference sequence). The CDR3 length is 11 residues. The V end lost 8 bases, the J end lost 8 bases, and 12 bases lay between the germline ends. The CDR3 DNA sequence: TGTGCCAGCGCCGGGCTGAGAGAAGCTTTCTTT. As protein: CASAGLREAFF.

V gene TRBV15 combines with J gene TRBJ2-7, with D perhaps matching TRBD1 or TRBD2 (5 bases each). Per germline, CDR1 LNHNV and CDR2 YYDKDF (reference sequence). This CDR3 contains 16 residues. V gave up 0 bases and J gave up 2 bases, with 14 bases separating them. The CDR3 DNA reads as TGTGCCACCAGCAGAGAACTGGGGGAATCAGCCTACGAGCAGTACTTC. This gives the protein CATSRELGESAYEQYF. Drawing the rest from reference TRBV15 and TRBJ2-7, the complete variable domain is DAMVIQNPRYQVTQFGKPVTLSCSQTLNHNVMYWYQQKSSQAPKLLFHYYDKDFNNEADTPDNFQSRRPNTSFCFLDIRSPGLGDTAMYLCATSRELGESAYEQYFGPGTRLTVT.

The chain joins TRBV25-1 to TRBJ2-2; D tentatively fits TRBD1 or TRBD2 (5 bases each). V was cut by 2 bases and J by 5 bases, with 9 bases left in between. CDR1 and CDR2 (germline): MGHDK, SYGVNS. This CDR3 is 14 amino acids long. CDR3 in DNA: TGTGCCAGCAGTGAACGGGGCCCGACCGGGGAGCTGTTTTTT. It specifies CASSERGPTGELFF.

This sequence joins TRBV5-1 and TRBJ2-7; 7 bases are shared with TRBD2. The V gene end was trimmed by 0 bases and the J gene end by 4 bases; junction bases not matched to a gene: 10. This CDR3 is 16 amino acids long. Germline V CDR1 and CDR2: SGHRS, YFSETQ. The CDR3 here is CASSLAEGGPSYEQYF. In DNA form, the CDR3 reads TGCGCCAGCAGCTTGGCCGAGGGAGGGCCTTCGTACGAGCAGTACTTC. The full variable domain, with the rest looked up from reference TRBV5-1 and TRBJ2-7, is KAGVTQTPRYLIKTRGQQVTLSCSPISGHRSVSWYQQTPGQGLQFLFEYFSETQRNKGNFPGRFSGRQFSNSRSEMNVSTLELGDSALYLCASSLAEGGPSYEQYFGPGTRLTVT.

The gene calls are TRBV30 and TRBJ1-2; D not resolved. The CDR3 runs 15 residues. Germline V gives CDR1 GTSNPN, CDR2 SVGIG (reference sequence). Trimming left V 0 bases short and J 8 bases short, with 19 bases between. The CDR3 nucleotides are TGTGCCTGGAGTGTACGAACGACACGGTTTGTGGGCTACACCTTC. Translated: CAWSVRTTRFVGYTF.

In nucleotides, the CDR3 is TGTGCCTGGAGTGTGGTAGCGGGAGAGCAGTTCTTC. It translates to CAWSVVAGEQFF. This chain uses TRBV30 with TRBJ2-1; 8 nucleotides agree with TRBD2. The CDR3 spans 12 residues. V dropped 0 bases and J dropped 10; count of bases not matched to a gene: 2. Germline loops: CDR1 GTSNPN, CDR2 SVGIG (reference sequence).

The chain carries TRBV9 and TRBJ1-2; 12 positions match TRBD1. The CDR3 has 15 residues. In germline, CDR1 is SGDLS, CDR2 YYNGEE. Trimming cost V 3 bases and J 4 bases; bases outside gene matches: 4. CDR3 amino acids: CASSDGTGGIYGYTF. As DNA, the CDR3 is TGTGCCAGCAGCGATGGGACAGGGGGCATCTATGGCTACACCTTC. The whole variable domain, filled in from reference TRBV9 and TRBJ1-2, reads DSGVTQTPKHLITATGQRVTLRCSPRSGDLSVYWYQQSLDQGLQFLIQYYNGEERAKGNILERFSAQQFPDLHSELNLSSLELGDSALYFCASSDGTGGIYGYTFGSGTRLTVV.

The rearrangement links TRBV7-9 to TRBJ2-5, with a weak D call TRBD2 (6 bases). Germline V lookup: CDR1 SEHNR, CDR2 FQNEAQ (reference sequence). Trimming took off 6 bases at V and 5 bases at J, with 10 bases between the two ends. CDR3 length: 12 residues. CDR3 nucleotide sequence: TGTGCCAGCAGTGGAGGGAACGAGACCCAGTACTTC. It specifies CASSGGNETQYF.

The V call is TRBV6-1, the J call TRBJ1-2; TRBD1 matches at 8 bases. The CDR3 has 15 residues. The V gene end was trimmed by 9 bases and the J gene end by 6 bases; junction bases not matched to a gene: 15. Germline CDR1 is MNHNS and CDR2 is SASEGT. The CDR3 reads CASWRIGTGLHGYTF. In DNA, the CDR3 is TGTGCCAGTTGGCGGATAGGGACAGGACTTCATGGCTACACCTTC.

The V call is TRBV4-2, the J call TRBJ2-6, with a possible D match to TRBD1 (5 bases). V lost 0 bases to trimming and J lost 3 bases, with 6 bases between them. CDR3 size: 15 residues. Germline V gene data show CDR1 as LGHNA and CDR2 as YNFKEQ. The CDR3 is CASSQDTGGANVLTF. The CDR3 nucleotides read TGTGCCAGCAGCCAAGATACAGGTGGGGCCAACGTCCTGACTTTC.

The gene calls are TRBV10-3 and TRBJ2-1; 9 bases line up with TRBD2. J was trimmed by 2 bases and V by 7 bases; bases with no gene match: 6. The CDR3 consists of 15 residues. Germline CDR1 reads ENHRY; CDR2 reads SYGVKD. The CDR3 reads CAITRTSDTYNEQFF. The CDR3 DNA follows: TGTGCCATCACTCGGACTAGCGATACCTACAATGAGCAGTTCTTC.

The CDR3 loop reads CASSEGQARGDLYEQYF. The CDR3 bases are TGTGCCAGCAGCGAGGGACAGGCCCGGGGCGACCTCTACGAGCAGTACTTC. The chain combines TRBV9 with TRBJ2-7, with 8 bases lining up with TRBD1. CDR3 length: 17 residues. The V segment lost 3 bases and the J segment 3 bases; nucleotides outside the gene matches: 14. Germline CDR1 reads SGDLS; CDR2 reads YYNGEE.

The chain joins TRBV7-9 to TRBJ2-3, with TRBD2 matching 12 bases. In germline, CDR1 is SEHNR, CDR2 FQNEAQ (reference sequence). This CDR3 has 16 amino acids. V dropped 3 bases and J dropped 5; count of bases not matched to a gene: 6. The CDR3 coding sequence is TGTGCCAGCAGCTTTTGGCTAGCGGGAGGGGAAGATACGCAGTATTTT. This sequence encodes CASSFWLAGGEDTQYF.

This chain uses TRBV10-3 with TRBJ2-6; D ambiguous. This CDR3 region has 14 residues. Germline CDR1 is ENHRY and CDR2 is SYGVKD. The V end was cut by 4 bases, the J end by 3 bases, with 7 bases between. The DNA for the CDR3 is TGTGCCATCAGTGCCGGTGGTGGGGCCAACGTCCTGACTTTC. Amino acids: CAISAGGGANVLTF.

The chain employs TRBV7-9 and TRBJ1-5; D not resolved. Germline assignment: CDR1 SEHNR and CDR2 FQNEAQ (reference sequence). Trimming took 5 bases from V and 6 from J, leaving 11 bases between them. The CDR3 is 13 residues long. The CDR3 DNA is TGTGCCAGCAGCCTTAAAGGCGCTCAGCCCCAGCATTTT. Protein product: CASSLKGAQPQHF.

CDR3 DNA: TGTGCCAGCAGTGACTCGTCGCATCCGAACACCGGGGAGCTGTTTTTT. The encoded protein is CASSDSSHPNTGELFF. The chain carries TRBV6-4 and TRBJ2-2; unclear D gene. The CDR3 is 16 amino acids. The V gene lost 0 bases and the J gene lost 0 bases, with 8 bases spanning the gap. The V gene's germline CDR1 is MRHNA and CDR2 SNTAGT.